These 14 T cell receptor beta chains share one sample of origin, sequenced in a study of TIL therapy for anti-PD-1-resistant metastatic lung cancer. The immunoSEQ assay was v3. Method: immunoSEQ multiplex PCR; TCRdb's copy keeps in-frame clones and lacks some. The data show approximately 12,000 clones, less than 75% seen once. Time point here: pre-treatment sample, taken before nivolumab and TIL therapy. Most excised metastases sampled were pleural nodules or supraclavicular lymph nodes. The sequences come from tumor tissue, collected at baseline. These receptors were taken from a person aged 25 to 80 with non-small cell lung cancer.

The rearrangement joins TRBV5-3 to TRBJ2-4; weak D call: TRBD2 (5 bases). TRBV5-3 is recorded as an ORF, its role being uncertain. V was pared by 0 bases and J by 0 bases, with 22 bases between. This CDR3 contains 20 residues. The CDR3 here is CARSLVLIFRGSLAKNIQYF. CDR3 DNA sequence: TGTGCCAGAAGCTTGGTCCTTATATTTCGGGGTTCGTTAGCCAAAAACATTCAGTACTTC.

The CDR3 protein is CASSQKQGTEAFF. CDR3 DNA: TGCGCCAGCAGCCAAAAACAGGGAACTGAAGCTTTCTTT. The chain joins TRBV4-1 to TRBJ1-1, with D perhaps TRBD1 (6 bases). CDR3 length equals 13 residues. Deletions cut 2 bases from V and 5 bases from J, with 9 bases between. Germline lookup yields CDR1 MGHRA and CDR2 YSYEKL.

Note on this clone: Relative to the germline gene, one junction end is altered; a read error may explain this. The chain joins TRBV29-1 to TRBJ1-1; D is possibly TRBD1 (6 bases). Per the germline V gene, CDR1 is SQVTM and CDR2 is ANQGSEA. The CDR3 runs 14 residues. This CDR3 reads CSVPTGGLKTEAFF. The DNA for the CDR3 is TGCAGCGTCCCGACTGGGGGGCTGAAGACTGAAGCTTTCTTT.

This clone was seen more than once but under ten times. The chain combines TRBV1 with TRBJ2-3; the table gives TRBD2 as D, unverified against the DNA. TRBV1 is a documented pseudogene. The CDR3 spans 17 residues. CDR3: CTSSLPYSGGAEDTQYF. The CDR3 DNA follows: TGCACCAGCAGCCTCCCATATAGCGGGGGGGCAGAAGATACGCAGTATTTT.

The gene calls are TRBV9 and TRBJ2-1; D may be TRBD1 or TRBD2 (6 bases each). V dropped 4 bases and J dropped 1 base, with 12 bases sitting between them. CDR3 length: 15 amino acids. In germline, CDR1 is SGDLS, CDR2 YYNGEE. CDR3 coding DNA: TGTGCCAGCAGCCCGGTAGGGGGGTCCTACAATGAGCAGTTCTTC. Translation: CASSPVGGSYNEQFF.

The chain uses TRBV20-1 and TRBJ1-2; D remains unclear. Germline V lookup: CDR1 DFQATT, CDR2 SNEGSKA (reference sequence). This CDR3 contains 11 residues. The V end lost 3 bases, the J end lost 6 bases, and 8 bases lay between the germline ends. CDR3 protein: CSASAGDGYTF. The CDR3 DNA is TGCAGTGCTAGCGCCGGGGATGGCTACACCTTC.

By sample fraction, this clone is medium-sized. The V gene is TRBV12-3 or TRBV12-4, the J gene TRBJ2-7; TRBD1 aligns across 9 bases. J lost 12 bases, V lost 0 bases, and 3 bases had no gene match. The CDR3 extends over 12 amino acids. CDR3 amino acids: CASSLAGTGRYF. The CDR3 region has the DNA TGTGCCAGCAGTTTAGCGGGGACAGGGCGGTACTTC.

In this sample, this clone turned up once. The V and J genes are TRBV3-1 (or the pseudogene TRBV3-2) and TRBJ2-7, with unresolved D. The CDR3 has 12 amino acids. Germline V gene sequence: CDR1 LGHDT, CDR2 YNNKEL (reference sequence). V was clipped by 4 bases and J by 10 bases, with 14 bases between them. This CDR3 reads CASSPKTSVQYF. In nucleotides, the CDR3 is TGTGCCAGCAGCCCTAAAACATCTGTCCAGTACTTC.

There are a few counts of this clone. The gene calls are TRBV4-1 and TRBJ1-4, with D maybe TRBD1 (5 bases). Germline V gene lookup returns CDR1 MGHRA and CDR2 YSYEKL. The CDR3 loop spans 16 amino acids. Trimming left V 2 bases short and J 0 bases short, with 10 bases between. In DNA form, the CDR3 reads TGCGCCAGCAGCCAACTGGACAAGGCAACTAATGAAAAACTGTTTTTT. Its translation: CASSQLDKATNEKLFF.

The rearrangement joins TRBV10-3 to TRBJ1-2; D is undetermined. V lost 5 bases and J 6 bases, leaving 7 bases between the germline ends. The V gene's germline CDR1 is ENHRY and CDR2 SYGVKD. This CDR3 region has 11 residues. CDR3 in amino acids: CAISSGNGYTF. The CDR3 DNA is TGTGCCATCAGTAGCGGAAATGGCTACACCTTC.

The chain links TRBV9 to TRBJ1-1; D is uncertain. The V gene's germline CDR1 is SGDLS and CDR2 YYNGEE. The CDR3 is 15 residues long. The V and J ends lost 0 bases and 0 bases respectively, with 9 bases between them. CDR3 in DNA: TGTGCCAGCAGCGTAGACTCGTGGATGAACACTGAAGCTTTCTTT. Its protein is CASSVDSWMNTEAFF.

The CDR3 loop reads CASSPGRTVAYGYTF. The CDR3 bases are TGCGCCAGCAGCCCAGGTAGGACAGTCGCCTATGGCTACACCTTC. The chain links TRBV4-1 to TRBJ1-2; tentatively, D is TRBD1 (6 bases). The CDR3 sequence is 15 residues long. Germline loops: CDR1 MGHRA, CDR2 YSYEKL. The V gene lost 4 bases and the J gene lost 4 bases, with 16 bases spanning the gap.

The chain employs TRBV6-5 and TRBJ1-2; D not resolved. CDR3 length: 14 amino acids. The V end lost 6 bases, the J end lost 8 bases, and 19 bases lay between the germline ends. The germline CDR1 and CDR2 sequences are MNHEY and SVGAGI. CDR3 sequence (DNA): TGTGCCAGCAGCTCGATAGATGGGGTGAAAGGCTACACCTTC. It specifies CASSSIDGVKGYTF.

This rearrangement joins TRBV19 to TRBJ2-7, with 9 bases aligning to TRBD1. Looked up from germline, CDR1 is LNHDA and CDR2 is SQIVND (reference sequence). This CDR3 is 14 amino acids long. The trim removed 5 bases at V and 3 bases at J, leaving 5 bases unmatched. The CDR3 protein is CASSLGGQGYEQYF. DNA for the CDR3: TGTGCCAGTAGTTTGGGGGGACAGGGCTACGAGCAGTACTTC.